This entry describes one T cell receptor (beta chain). The data belong to a study of blood T cell repertoires in COVID-19. Across the study: Samples taken during acute and convalescent COVID-19 were collected in the United States, Italy and Spain. T cells, B-cell-depleted T cells, or PBMCs supplied cDNA or gDNA.

CDR3 size: 16 residues. Looked up from germline, CDR1 is SGHRS and CDR2 is YFSETQ. V was shortened by 4 bases and J by 0 bases, with 16 bases between the two germline ends. Authors' analysis steps: Nucleated cell number was recorded as an estimate derived from reference gene primer amplification. The protocol was immunoSEQ multiplex PCR, while the TCRdb copy is restricted to in-frame clones and leaves out a portion. V, J and clone size are taken as reported in that table, and D and trimming were inferred from the DNA itself. The table has about 60,000 clones, roughly 85% seen once. The specimen sequenced was peripheral blood. V and J are TRBV5-1 and TRBJ2-5, with D perhaps matching TRBD1 (7 bases). This receptor was obtained from a human donor in a cohort sampled during active COVID-19. The DNA for the CDR3 is TGCGCCAGCAGCCCCAGGGGGGACCTAGACCAAGAGACCCAGTACTTC. Its protein product is CASSPRGDLDQETQYF.